This entry describes one T cell receptor beta chain. The sample belongs to a study of cytomegalovirus exposure and HLA in healthy donors. Germline V gene lookup returns CDR1 MNHEY and CDR2 SMNVEV (reference sequence). The CDR3 spans 13 residues. Trimming removed 4 bases at V and 0 bases at J, with 6 bases between. The assay was immunoSEQ multiplex PCR, and TCRdb's table has in-frame clones only and misses some. The repertoire has 80,000 to 100,000 clones, roughly nine tenths of them found once; the top ten carry under 4.5%. This chain joins TRBV27 and TRBJ2-5; D not resolved. The TCR was taken from a young woman in good health and CMV-seronegative. Material: PBMCs. CDR3 DNA: TGTGCCAGCAGTTCCTTGTACCAAGAGACCCAGTACTTC. Amino acids: CASSSLYQETQYF.